This T cell receptor beta chain was recovered during a study of blood T cell repertoires in COVID-19. Across the study: The United States, Italy and Spain provided the acute and convalescent COVID-19 samples. Sources were T cells, B-cell-depleted T cells, or PBMCs; the material itself was cDNA or gDNA.

In the study's own analysis: How many nucleated cells were present was estimated from reference gene primer amplification. Clones were sequenced by immunoSEQ multiplex PCR, and TCRdb holds only the in-frame ones, with some missing. Clone size and V and J calls were adopted from that table, with D and trimming inferred from the DNA. The repertoire holds about 170,000 clones, around four fifths seen once, with roughly 2.7% in the top ten. After removal of 0 bases from V and 7 bases from J, the junction contained 6 bases not matched to a gene. Germline V CDR1 and CDR2: LGHNA, YNFKEQ. The CDR3 is 14 amino acids. During active infection, Seattle patients enrolled and were then monitored through disease.

The chain recombines TRBV4-2 with TRBJ2-7; 7 bases fit TRBD2. Sequencing input: peripheral blood. The receptor was isolated from an elderly woman with COVID-19, enrolled during active disease. The CDR3 sequence: CASSQEQRGGEQYF. In DNA form, the CDR3 reads TGTGCCAGCAGCCAAGAGCAGCGGGGTGGGGAGCAGTACTTC.